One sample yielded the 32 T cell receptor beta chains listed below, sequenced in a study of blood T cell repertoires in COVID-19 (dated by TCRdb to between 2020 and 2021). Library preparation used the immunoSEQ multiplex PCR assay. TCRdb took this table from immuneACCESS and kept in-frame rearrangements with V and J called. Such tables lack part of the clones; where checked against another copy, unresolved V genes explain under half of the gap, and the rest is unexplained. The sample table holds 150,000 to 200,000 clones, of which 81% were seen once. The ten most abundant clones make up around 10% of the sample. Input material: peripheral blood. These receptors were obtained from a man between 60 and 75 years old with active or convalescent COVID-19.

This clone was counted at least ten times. The CDR3 spells CASSRSSGGNLNTGELFF. The CDR3 DNA sequence: TGTGCCAGCAGCCGGTCTAGCGGGGGGAACTTGAACACCGGGGAGCTGTTTTTT. The chain is built from TRBV3-1 (or the pseudogene TRBV3-2) and TRBJ2-2, with 11 bases matching TRBD2. Germline V lookup: CDR1 LGHDT, CDR2 YNNKEL (reference sequence). V dropped 4 bases and J dropped 1; count of bases not matched to a gene: 8. There are 18 residues in the CDR3.

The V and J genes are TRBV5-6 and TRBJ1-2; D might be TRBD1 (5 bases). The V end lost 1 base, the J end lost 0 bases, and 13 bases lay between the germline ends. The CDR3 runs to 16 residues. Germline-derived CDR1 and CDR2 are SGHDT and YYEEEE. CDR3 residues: CASSLSWGGANYGYTF. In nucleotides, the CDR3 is TGTGCCAGCAGCTTGAGTTGGGGGGGAGCTAACTATGGCTACACCTTC.

The CDR3, as DNA: TGCGCCAGCAGCCGGACGGGACAGACCTACGAGCAGTACTTC. Encoded protein: CASSRTGQTYEQYF. The chain uses TRBV5-1 and TRBJ2-7; 7 nucleotides agree with TRBD1. CDR3 size: 14 residues. CDR1 SGHRS and CDR2 YFSETQ come from the germline V gene. Unmatched junction bases numbered 6, after V lost 4 bases and J lost 2 bases. Together with reference TRBV5-1 and TRBJ2-7, the CDR3 gives the full variable domain: KAGVTQTPRYLIKTRGQQVTLSCSPISGHRSVSWYQQTPGQGLQFLFEYFSETQRNKGNFPGRFSGRQFSNSRSEMNVSTLELGDSALYLCASSRTGQTYEQYFGPGTRLTVT.

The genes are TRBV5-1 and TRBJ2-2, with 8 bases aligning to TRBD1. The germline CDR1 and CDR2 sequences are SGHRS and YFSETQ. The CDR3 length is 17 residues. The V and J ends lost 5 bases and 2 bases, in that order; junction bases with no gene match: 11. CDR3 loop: CASSTRRTGINTGELFF. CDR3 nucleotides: TGCGCCAGCAGTACGCGAAGGACAGGGATTAACACCGGGGAGCTGTTTTTT.

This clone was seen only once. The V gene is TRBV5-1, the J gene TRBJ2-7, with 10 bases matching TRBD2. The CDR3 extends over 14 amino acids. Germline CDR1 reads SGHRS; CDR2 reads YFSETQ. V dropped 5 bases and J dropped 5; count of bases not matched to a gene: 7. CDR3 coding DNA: TGCGCCAGCAGGCGCCTAGCGGGAGTTGACGAGCAGTACTTC. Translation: CASRRLAGVDEQYF.

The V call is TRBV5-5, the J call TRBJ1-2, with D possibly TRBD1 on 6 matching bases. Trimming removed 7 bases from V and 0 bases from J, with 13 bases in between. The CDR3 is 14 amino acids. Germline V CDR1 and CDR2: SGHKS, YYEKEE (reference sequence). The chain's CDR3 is CASELQGANYGYTF. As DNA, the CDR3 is TGTGCCAGCGAACTACAGGGAGCTAACTATGGCTACACCTTC. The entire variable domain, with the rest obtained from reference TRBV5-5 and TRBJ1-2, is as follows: DAGVTQSPTHLIKTRGQQVTLRCSPISGHKSVSWYQQVLGQGPQFIFQYYEKEERGRGNFPDRFSARQFPNYSSELNVNALLLGDSALYLCASELQGANYGYTFGSGTRLTVV.

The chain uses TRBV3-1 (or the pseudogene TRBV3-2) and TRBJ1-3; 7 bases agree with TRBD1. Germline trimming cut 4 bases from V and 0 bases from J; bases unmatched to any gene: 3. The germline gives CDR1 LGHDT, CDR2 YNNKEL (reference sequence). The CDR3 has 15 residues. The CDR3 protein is CASSPRTGSGNTIYF. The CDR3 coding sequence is TGTGCCAGCAGCCCTAGGACAGGCTCTGGAAACACCATATATTTT.

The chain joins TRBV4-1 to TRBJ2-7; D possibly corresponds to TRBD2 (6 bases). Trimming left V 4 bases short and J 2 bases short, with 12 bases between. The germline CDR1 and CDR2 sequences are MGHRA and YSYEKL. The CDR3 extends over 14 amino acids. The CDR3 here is CASSPEGKAYEQYF. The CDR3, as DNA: TGCGCCAGCAGCCCGGAGGGGAAGGCCTACGAGCAGTACTTC.

The CDR3 coding sequence is TGTGCCAGCAGTCGCAGGGGTAACACTGAAGCTTTCTTT. This translates into CASSRRGNTEAFF. This chain links TRBV6-5 with TRBJ1-1, with D possibly being TRBD1 (6 bases). Germline V CDR1 and CDR2: MNHEY, SVGAGI. The CDR3 runs 13 residues. Trimming took off 5 bases at V and 2 bases at J, with 9 bases between the two ends.

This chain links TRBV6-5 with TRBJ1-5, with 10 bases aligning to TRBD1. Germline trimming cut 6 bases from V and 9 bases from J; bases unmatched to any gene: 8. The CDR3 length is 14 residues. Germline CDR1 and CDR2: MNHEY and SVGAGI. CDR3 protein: CASSRDRGPGPQHF. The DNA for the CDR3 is TGTGCCAGCAGCCGGGACAGGGGCCCGGGGCCCCAGCATTTT.

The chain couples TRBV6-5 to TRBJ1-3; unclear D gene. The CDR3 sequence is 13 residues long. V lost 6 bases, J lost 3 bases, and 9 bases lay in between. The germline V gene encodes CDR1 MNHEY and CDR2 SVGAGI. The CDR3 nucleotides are TGTGCCAGCAGCCGTGCACTTGGAAACACCATATATTTT. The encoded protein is CASSRALGNTIYF.

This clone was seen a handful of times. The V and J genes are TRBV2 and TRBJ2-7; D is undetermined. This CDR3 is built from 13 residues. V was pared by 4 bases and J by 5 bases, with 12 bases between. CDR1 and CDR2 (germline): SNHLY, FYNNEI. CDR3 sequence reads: CASSVSPLDEQYF. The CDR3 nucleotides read TGTGCCAGCAGTGTTAGCCCCCTGGACGAGCAGTACTTC.

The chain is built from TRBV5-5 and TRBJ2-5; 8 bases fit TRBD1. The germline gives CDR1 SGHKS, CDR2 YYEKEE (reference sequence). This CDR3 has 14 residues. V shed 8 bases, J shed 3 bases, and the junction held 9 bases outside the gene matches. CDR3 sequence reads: CASQGAALKETQYF. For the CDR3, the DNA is TGTGCCAGTCAGGGGGCGGCTCTTAAAGAGACCCAGTACTTC.

DNA for the CDR3: TGTGCCACGAGGGGACAGAAAGACAATCAGCCCCAGCATTTT. Translating it yields CATRGQKDNQPQHF. This chain joins TRBV24-1 and TRBJ1-5; 7 nucleotides align to TRBD1. Germline V gene sequence: CDR1 KGHDR, CDR2 SFDVKD. The CDR3 has 14 residues. Trimming at V came to 10 bases and at J to 3 bases, leaving 8 bases not matched to a gene.

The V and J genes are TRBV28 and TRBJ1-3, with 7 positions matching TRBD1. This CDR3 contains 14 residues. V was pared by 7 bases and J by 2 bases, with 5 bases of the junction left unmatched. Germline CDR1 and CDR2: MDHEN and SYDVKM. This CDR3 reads CASTDQGAGNTIYF. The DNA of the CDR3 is TGTGCCAGCACCGATCAGGGGGCTGGAAACACCATATATTTT.

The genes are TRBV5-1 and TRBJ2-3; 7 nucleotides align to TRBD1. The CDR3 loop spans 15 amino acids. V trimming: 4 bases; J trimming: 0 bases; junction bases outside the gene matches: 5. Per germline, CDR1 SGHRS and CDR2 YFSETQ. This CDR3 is CASSADRVSTDTQYF. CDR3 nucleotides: TGCGCCAGCAGCGCCGACAGGGTCAGCACAGATACGCAGTATTTT.

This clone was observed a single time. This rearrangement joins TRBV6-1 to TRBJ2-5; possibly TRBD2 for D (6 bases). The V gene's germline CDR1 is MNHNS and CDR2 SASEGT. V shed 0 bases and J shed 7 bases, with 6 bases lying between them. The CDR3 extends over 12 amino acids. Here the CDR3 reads CASSEAGGTQYF. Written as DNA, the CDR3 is TGTGCCAGCAGTGAAGCCGGGGGGACCCAGTACTTC.

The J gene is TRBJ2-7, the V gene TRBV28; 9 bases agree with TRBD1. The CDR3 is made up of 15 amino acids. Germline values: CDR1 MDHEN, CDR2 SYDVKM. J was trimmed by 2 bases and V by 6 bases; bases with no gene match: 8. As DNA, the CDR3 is TGTGCCAGCAGACCACAGGGGGCGGTAACCTACGAGCAGTACTTC. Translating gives CASRPQGAVTYEQYF. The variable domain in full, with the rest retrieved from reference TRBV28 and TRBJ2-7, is DVKVTQSSRYLVKRTGEKVFLECVQDMDHENMFWYRQDPGLGLRLIYFSYDVKMKEKGDIPEGYSVSREKKERFSLILESASTNQTSMYLCASRPQGAVTYEQYFGPGTRLTVT.

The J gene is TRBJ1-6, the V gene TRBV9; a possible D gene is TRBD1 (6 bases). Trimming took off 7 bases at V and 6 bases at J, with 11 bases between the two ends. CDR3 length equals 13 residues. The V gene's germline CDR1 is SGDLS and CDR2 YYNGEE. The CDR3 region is CASGGQPNSPLHF. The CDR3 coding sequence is TGTGCCAGCGGTGGACAGCCTAATTCACCCCTCCACTTT.

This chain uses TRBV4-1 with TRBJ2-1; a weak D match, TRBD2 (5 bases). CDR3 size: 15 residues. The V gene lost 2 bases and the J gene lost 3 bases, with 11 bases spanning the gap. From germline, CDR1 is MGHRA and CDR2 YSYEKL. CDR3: CASSQSPGNYNEQFF. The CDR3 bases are TGCGCCAGCAGCCAAAGTCCCGGGAACTACAATGAGCAGTTCTTC.

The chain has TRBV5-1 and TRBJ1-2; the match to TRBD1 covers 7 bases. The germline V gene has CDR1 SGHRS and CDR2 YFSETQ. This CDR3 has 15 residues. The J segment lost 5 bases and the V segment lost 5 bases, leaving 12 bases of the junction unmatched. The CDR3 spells CASSAVAGTEYGYTF. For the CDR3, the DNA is TGCGCCAGCAGTGCCGTGGCGGGGACAGAATATGGCTACACCTTC.

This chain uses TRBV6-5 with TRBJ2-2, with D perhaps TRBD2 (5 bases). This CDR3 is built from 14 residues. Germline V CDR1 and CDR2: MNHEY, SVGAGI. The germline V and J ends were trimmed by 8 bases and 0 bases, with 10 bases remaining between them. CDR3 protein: CASGERTNTGELFF. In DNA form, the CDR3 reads TGTGCCAGCGGAGAGCGGACGAACACCGGGGAGCTGTTTTTT.

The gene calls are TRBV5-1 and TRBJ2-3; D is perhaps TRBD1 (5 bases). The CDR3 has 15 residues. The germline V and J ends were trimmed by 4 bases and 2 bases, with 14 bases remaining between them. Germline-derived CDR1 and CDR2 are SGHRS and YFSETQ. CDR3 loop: CASSPQAALTDTQYF. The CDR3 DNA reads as TGCGCCAGCAGCCCACAGGCAGCCCTCACAGATACGCAGTATTTT.

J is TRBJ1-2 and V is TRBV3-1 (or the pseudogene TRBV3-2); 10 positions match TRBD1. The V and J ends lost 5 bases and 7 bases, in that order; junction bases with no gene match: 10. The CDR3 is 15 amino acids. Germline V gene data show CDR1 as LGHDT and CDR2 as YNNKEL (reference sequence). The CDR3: CASSENDRGQLGYTF. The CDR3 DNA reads TGTGCCAGCAGCGAAAACGACAGGGGGCAACTTGGCTACACCTTC.

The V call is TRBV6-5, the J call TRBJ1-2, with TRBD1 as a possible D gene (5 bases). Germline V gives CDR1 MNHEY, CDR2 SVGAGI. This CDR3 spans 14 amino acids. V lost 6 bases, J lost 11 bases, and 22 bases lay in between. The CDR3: CASSRYGGEVRYTF. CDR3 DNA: TGTGCCAGCAGCCGATATGGAGGGGAAGTAAGGTACACCTTC.

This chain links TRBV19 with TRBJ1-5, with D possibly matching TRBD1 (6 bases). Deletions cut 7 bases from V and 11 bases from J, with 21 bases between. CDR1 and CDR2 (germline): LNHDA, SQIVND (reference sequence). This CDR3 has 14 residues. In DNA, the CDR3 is TGTGCCAGTAAACCGGGACACCTTGCTGGGGCCCAGCATTTT. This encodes CASKPGHLAGAQHF.

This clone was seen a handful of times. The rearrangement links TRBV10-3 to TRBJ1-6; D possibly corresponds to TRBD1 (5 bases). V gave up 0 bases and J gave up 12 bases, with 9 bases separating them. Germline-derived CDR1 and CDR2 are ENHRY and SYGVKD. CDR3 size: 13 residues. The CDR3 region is CAISESRGGPLHF. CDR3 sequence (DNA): TGTGCCATCAGTGAGTCTAGGGGAGGACCCCTCCACTTT.

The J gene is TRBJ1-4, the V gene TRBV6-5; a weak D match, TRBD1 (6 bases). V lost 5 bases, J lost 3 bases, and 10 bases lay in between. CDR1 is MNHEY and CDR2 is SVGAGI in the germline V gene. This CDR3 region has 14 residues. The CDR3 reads CASSTGRPNEKLFF. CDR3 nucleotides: TGTGCCAGCAGTACAGGGCGTCCTAATGAAAAACTGTTTTTT.

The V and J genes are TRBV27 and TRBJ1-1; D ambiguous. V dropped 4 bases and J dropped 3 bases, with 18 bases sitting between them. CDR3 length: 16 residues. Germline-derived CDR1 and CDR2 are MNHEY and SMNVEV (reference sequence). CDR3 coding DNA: TGTGCCAGCAGTTCCACCCTGGGAGGGTGGGACACTGAAGCTTTCTTT. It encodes CASSSTLGGWDTEAFF.

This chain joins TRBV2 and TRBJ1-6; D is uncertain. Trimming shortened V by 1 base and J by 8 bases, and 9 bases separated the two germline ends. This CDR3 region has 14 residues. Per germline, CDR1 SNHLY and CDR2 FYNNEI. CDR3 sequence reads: CASSEDPQYSPLHF. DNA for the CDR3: TGTGCCAGCAGTGAAGACCCACAGTATTCACCCCTCCACTTT.

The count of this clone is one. Written as DNA, the CDR3 is TGTGCCAGCAGCCCAAGTACCAGCTACGAGCAGTACTTC. Protein sequence: CASSPSTSYEQYF. This chain connects TRBV3-1 (or the pseudogene TRBV3-2) to TRBJ2-7; D unresolved. The germline V gene encodes CDR1 LGHDT and CDR2 YNNKEL (reference sequence). V was shortened by 4 bases and J by 3 bases, with 10 bases between the two germline ends. The CDR3 has 13 residues.

This chain's CDR3 is CASSPWTSPSYNEQFF. CDR3 nucleotides: TGTGCCAGCAGCCCGTGGACTAGCCCTTCCTACAATGAGCAGTTCTTC. V and J are TRBV3-1 (or the pseudogene TRBV3-2) and TRBJ2-1, with 8 bases lining up with TRBD2. Germline CDR1 reads LGHDT; CDR2 reads YNNKEL (reference sequence). The CDR3 is made up of 16 amino acids. V gave up 4 bases and J gave up 1 base; unmatched junction bases: 6.